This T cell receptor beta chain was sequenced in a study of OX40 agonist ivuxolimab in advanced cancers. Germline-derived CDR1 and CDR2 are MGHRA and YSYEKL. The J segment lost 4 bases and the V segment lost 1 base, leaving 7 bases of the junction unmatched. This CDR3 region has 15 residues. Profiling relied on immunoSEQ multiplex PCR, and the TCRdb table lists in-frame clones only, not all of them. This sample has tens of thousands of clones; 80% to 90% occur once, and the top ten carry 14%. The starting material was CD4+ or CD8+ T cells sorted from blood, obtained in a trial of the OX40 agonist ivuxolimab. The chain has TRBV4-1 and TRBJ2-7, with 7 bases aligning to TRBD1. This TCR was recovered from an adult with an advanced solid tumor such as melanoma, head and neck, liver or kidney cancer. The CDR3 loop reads CASSQGPQGTYEQYF. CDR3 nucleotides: TGCGCCAGCAGCCAAGGTCCACAGGGGACATACGAGCAGTACTTC.